These T cell receptor beta chains were read from a single sample in a study of blood T cell repertoires in COVID-19. Method: immunoSEQ multiplex PCR; TCRdb's copy keeps in-frame clones and lacks some. In the table there are about 50,000 clones, 86% of which are singletons. Sequencing used peripheral blood. The receptors derive from a woman aged 55-70 years with acute or convalescent COVID-19. Each CDR3 is given with its conserved first and last residue. The D gene is left open where the match is weak. The size entry is marked missing in some rows and otherwise reads once, few, many or a size class.

TRBV7-2	TRBJ2-2	once	TRBD1	CASSSGQGNTGELFF	TGTGCCAGCAGCTCCGGACAGGGGAACACCGGGGAGCTGTTTTTT
TRBV30	TRBJ1-1	once	NA	CAWTREGSGTEAFF	TGTGCCTGGACCCGGGAGGGGTCGGGCACTGAAGCTTTCTTT
TRBV28	TRBJ2-2	NA	TRBD1	CASGGQGTGELFF	TGTGCCAGCGGGGGACAGGGAACCGGGGAGCTGTTTTTT
TRBV10-1	TRBJ1-2	NA	TRBD1	CASGGQGGGYGYTF	TGCGCCAGCGGTGGACAGGGAGGAGGCTATGGCTACACCTTC
TRBV7-3	TRBJ1-1	few	NA	CASSTSGGKAEAFF	TGTGCCAGCAGCACCAGTGGGGGGAAGGCTGAAGCTTTCTTT
TRBV3-1/TRBV3-2	TRBJ2-1	NA	TRBD2	CASSQVGAGGGRNNEQFF	TGTGCCAGCAGCCAAGTCGGGGCGGGAGGGGGGAGAAACAATGAGCAGTTCTTC
TRBV24-1	TRBJ1-2	NA	NA	CATSALGAGSEGYTF	TGTGCCACCAGTGCCCTCGGAGCAGGGTCGGAAGGCTACACCTTC
TRBV5-1	TRBJ1-4	NA	NA	CASSGTGAPNEKLFF	TGCGCCAGCAGCGGAACAGGAGCCCCTAATGAAAAACTGTTTTTT
TRBV7-2	TRBJ2-7	NA	TRBD2	CASSFSSGRSEQYF	TGTGCCAGCAGCTTTTCTAGCGGAAGGAGTGAGCAGTACTTC
TRBV19	TRBJ1-3	NA	TRBD1	CASRLQGLTGNTIYF	TGTGCCAGTAGGCTACAGGGGTTGACTGGAAACACCATATATTTT
TRBV5-1	TRBJ1-1	NA	NA	CASSPDGGDTEAFF	TGCGCCAGCAGCCCAGACGGAGGGGACACTGAAGCTTTCTTT